Listed below are T cell receptor beta chains from one sample, sequenced in a study of cytomegalovirus exposure and HLA in healthy donors. Repertoires were generated with immunoSEQ multiplex PCR, while TCRdb's copy carries only in-frame clones and drops some. Among 150,000 to 200,000 clones, roughly four fifths were seen once, and the ten largest hold roughly 2%. The sample taken for sequencing was PBMCs. The receptor set was obtained from a young woman in good health and CMV-seropositive. CDR3s include the opening cysteine and the closing phenylalanine or tryptophan. D genes are given only for firm matches. Clone size is given for some rows only: seen once, a few or many times, or a class if the clone is expanded.

>TRBD2|NA|TRBJ2-7|TRBV30
TGTGCCTGGAGGCATAGCGGGGGGGCCCCCGAGCAGTACTTC
CAWRHSGGAPEQYF
>NA|NA|TRBJ2-6|TRBV6-4
TGTGCCAGCAGTGTATCAACAGGGTCTGGGGCCAACGGCCTGACTTTC
CASSVSTGSGANGLTF
>NA|NA|TRBJ2-4|TRBV5-5
TGTGCCAGCAGCTGGGGGGTCGACAAAAACATTCAGTACTTC
CASSWGVDKNIQYF
>TRBD2|NA|TRBJ2-3|TRBV7-9
TGTGCCAGCAGCTTGGGAGTTAGCGGGGGAAAAGATACGCAGTATTTT
CASSLGVSGGKDTQYF
>NA|NA|TRBJ2-7|TRBV6-5
TGTGCCAGCAGCCAGAGAGGGATCGAGCAGTACTTC
CASSQRGIEQYF
>TRBD1|few|TRBJ2-2|TRBV4-3
TGCGCCAGCAGCCAATACGGACAGGGGGCGGTCACCGGGGAGCTGTTTTTT
CASSQYGQGAVTGELFF
>TRBD1|NA|TRBJ1-2|TRBV5-6
TGTGCCAGCAGCTCCCCGATCTTAGACAGGGTTGCCGGCTACACCTTC
CASSSPILDRVAGYTF
>NA|once|TRBJ2-5|TRBV21-1
TGTGCCAGCAGCAAGAGGAACACGCTAGCGGGAGAAGAGACCCAGTACTTC
CASSKRNTLAGEETQYF
>TRBD1|NA|TRBJ2-7|TRBV5-1
TGCGCCAGCAGCTCGACAGGGGACTCCTACGAGCAGTACTTC
CASSSTGDSYEQYF
>NA|NA|TRBJ1-3|TRBV30
TGTGCCTCCATTTTGTCTCGGGGAGCTGGAAACACCATATATTTT
CASILSRGAGNTIYF
>NA|NA|TRBJ2-1|TRBV6-4
TGTGCCAGCAGCGAAGACAGCTACAATGAGCAGTTCTTC
CASSEDSYNEQFF
>TRBD2|few|TRBJ2-3|TRBV15
TGTGCCACCAGCAGAGGGACTAGCGGGGGGGCAGATACGCAGTATTTT
CATSRGTSGGADTQYF
>TRBD1|once|TRBJ1-2|TRBV6-5
TGTGCCAGCTCAAGGACAGGGGACTATGGCTACACCTTC
CASSRTGDYGYTF
>TRBD1|NA|TRBJ2-7|TRBV30
TGTGCCTGGGCGGGGGACAGGGAGTCCTACGAGCAGTACTTC
CAWAGDRESYEQYF
>TRBD2|NA|TRBJ2-5|TRBV7-9
TGTGCCAGCAGCTACACCGGGACTAGGTCAGAGACCCAGTACTTC
CASSYTGTRSETQYF
>NA|NA|TRBJ1-1|TRBV19
TGTGCCAGTAGTATCAGGGGTTCAAACACTGAAGCTTTCTTT
CASSIRGSNTEAFF
>NA|NA|TRBJ1-6|TRBV30
TGTGCCTGGAGTACGGGGGATTCACCCCTCCACTTT
CAWSTGDSPLHF
>TRBD1|NA|TRBJ2-1|TRBV19
TGTGCCAGTAGTATTTACGGCAGGGGGCCTGGCGATGAGCAGTTCTTC
CASSIYGRGPGDEQFF
>TRBD1|NA|TRBJ1-1|TRBV5-1
TGCGCCAGCAGCAGTGGGACAGGGAACACTGAAGCTTTCTTT
CASSSGTGNTEAFF
>NA|NA|TRBJ2-1|TRBV30
TGTGCCTGGAGTTCCGGGACTAATGAGCAGTTCTTC
CAWSSGTNEQFF
>NA|NA|TRBJ1-1|TRBV19
TGTGCCAGTAGTATCCAGGGGAGCACTGAAGCTTTCTTT
CASSIQGSTEAFF
>NA|NA|TRBJ1-1|TRBV7-3
TGTGCCAGCAGCTCTTTCGGACAGCGTGAAACCATGAACACTGAAGCTTTCTTT
CASSSFGQRETMNTEAFF
>TRBD1|NA|TRBJ2-2|TRBV30
TGTGCCTGGAGGCCCGGGACAGGGGTCACCGGGGAGCTGTTTTTT
CAWRPGTGVTGELFF
>TRBD2|NA|TRBJ2-3|TRBV7-9
TGTGCCAGCGTTTCCGGGGGGTGGAGCACAGATACGCAGTATTTT
CASVSGGWSTDTQYF
>TRBD1|NA|TRBJ2-1|TRBV7-6
TGTGCCAGCAGCTTAGGGGGACAGGATTACAATGAGCAGTTCTTC
CASSLGGQDYNEQFF
>TRBD1|NA|TRBJ2-2|TRBV7-9
TGTGCCAGCAGCCCCAATCGGGACAGCCACACCGGGGAGCTGTTTTTT
CASSPNRDSHTGELFF
>NA|NA|TRBJ1-4|TRBV11-3
TGTGCCAGCAGCTTAAGGGAGGGGAGGCGCGAAAAACTGTTTTTT
CASSLREGRREKLFF
>TRBD2|NA|TRBJ2-5|TRBV11-2
TGTGCCAGCAGCCCAGGACTAGCCCGAGAGACCCAGTACTTC
CASSPGLARETQYF
>TRBD1|NA|TRBJ1-5|TRBV19
TGTGCCAGTAGTACTGGGACAGGGGGACATCAGCCCCAGCATTTT
CASSTGTGGHQPQHF
>NA|NA|TRBJ1-5|TRBV28
TGTGCCAGCAGTTTACACCCCGCAGGTATCAATCAGCCCCAGCATTTT
CASSLHPAGINQPQHF
>NA|NA|TRBJ2-7|TRBV29-1
TGCAGCGTTGTCCGGGAAGGGGGTCTCTCCTACGAGCAGTACTTC
CSVVREGGLSYEQYF
>TRBD1|NA|TRBJ2-1|TRBV29-1
TGCAGCGCCACCCCGGGGGGGACAGGGGGCCTCGATGAGCAGTTCTTC
CSATPGGTGGLDEQFF
>NA|NA|TRBJ2-2|TRBV19
TGTGCCAGTAGAACCGGACAGTTGAGGACGAGCAACACCGGGGAGCTGTTTTTT
CASRTGQLRTSNTGELFF
>NA|once|TRBJ2-3|TRBV7-3
TGTGCCAGCAGCTTAACGGTTGCGGGGCATGATACGCAGTATTTT
CASSLTVAGHDTQYF
>TRBD1|NA|TRBJ2-3|TRBV6-5
TGTGCCAGCAGACTAGGACAGGGGCCAGATACGCAGTATTTT
CASRLGQGPDTQYF
>NA|NA|TRBJ2-1|TRBV6-1
TGTGCCAGCAGTTTGGGAGGAGACAATGAGCAGTTCTTC
CASSLGGDNEQFF
>NA|NA|TRBJ2-3|TRBV7-3
TGTGCCAGCAGCTCCGGGACAGATACGCAGTATTTT
CASSSGTDTQYF
>NA|NA|TRBJ2-7|TRBV28
TGTGCCAGCAGTCCCCTTAATAGCGACGAGCAGTACTTC
CASSPLNSDEQYF
>NA|NA|TRBJ2-3|TRBV11-3
TGTGCCAGCAGCCTTCGAGCAGATACGCAGTATTTT
CASSLRADTQYF
>NA|few|TRBJ1-6|TRBV5-6
TGTGCCAGCAGCTCCTTGCGGGAGGAATCACCCCTCCACTTT
CASSSLREESPLHF
>NA|NA|TRBJ1-6|TRBV9
TGTGCCAGCAGCTTTGAGCTCATTTCACCCCTCCACTTT
CASSFELISPLHF
>NA|NA|TRBJ1-1|TRBV11-2
TGTGCCAGCAGCTTAGGAGGGCCAGGTGAAGCTTTCTTT
CASSLGGPGEAFF
>NA|NA|TRBJ2-3|TRBV18
TGTGCCAGCTCACCCCCCCAGGGGACTACGGCTACGCAGTATTTT
CASSPPQGTTATQYF
>NA|NA|TRBJ1-6|TRBV2
TGTGCCAGCAGTTCAAGCAGGGGTAATTCACCCCTCCACTTT
CASSSSRGNSPLHF
>NA|NA|TRBJ1-1|TRBV10-3
TGTGCCATCAGTGAGTCGACAGGCAGAAACACTGAAGCTTTCTTT
CAISESTGRNTEAFF
>NA|NA|TRBJ1-3|TRBV9
TGTGCCAGCAGCGTAGCTAGTTCCGGGTGGGGAAACACCATATATTTT
CASSVASSGWGNTIYF
>NA|NA|TRBJ2-1|TRBV11-2
TGTGCCAGCAGCTTAGATGGAGGCAGCGGCAATGAGCAGTTCTTC
CASSLDGGSGNEQFF
>NA|NA|TRBJ1-2|TRBV5-6
TGTGCCAGCAGCTACGGAGTCGGCTACACCTTC
CASSYGVGYTF
>TRBD2|once|TRBJ2-7|TRBV7-9
TGTGCCAGCAGCTTATTACTAGCGGGGACCTACGAGCAGTACTTC
CASSLLLAGTYEQYF
>NA|NA|TRBJ1-2|TRBV28
TGTGCCAGCAGTTTCGGGGGTATTGGCTACACCTTC
CASSFGGIGYTF